These 20 T cell receptor beta chains were sequenced from one sample in a study of T cell responses to AZD1222 COVID-19 vaccine. TCRdb's copy holds only in-frame clones and misses some; the assay was immunoSEQ multiplex PCR. Among 60,000 to 75,000 clones listed, about 80% were seen once. The sample here was peripheral blood, taken 28 days after the second AZD1222 dose. These TCRs come from an adult who received the AZD1222 COVID-19 vaccine.

The chain combines TRBV5-1 with TRBJ1-1, with D possibly being TRBD1 (6 bases). Between the trimmed V and J ends, which lost 6 bases and 4 bases, there was a span of 13 bases. The CDR3 loop spans 13 amino acids. Germline assignment: CDR1 SGHRS and CDR2 YFSETQ. The CDR3 loop is CASNRTDTTEAFF. In DNA form, the CDR3 reads TGCGCCAGCAATCGGACAGACACCACTGAAGCTTTCTTT.

The V and J genes are TRBV15 and TRBJ2-3; 9 nucleotides line up with TRBD2. Germline V lookup: CDR1 LNHNV, CDR2 YYDKDF (reference sequence). Trimming took 3 bases from V and 2 from J; bases not matched to a gene: 6. There are 16 residues in the CDR3. This CDR3 reads CATSSGTSRYTDTQYF. The CDR3 DNA sequence: TGTGCCACCAGCAGCGGGACTAGCCGCTACACAGATACGCAGTATTTT.

The chain recombines TRBV7-2 with TRBJ2-3; D is uncertain. The germline gives CDR1 SGHTA, CDR2 FQGNSA. The V end lost 1 base, the J end lost 1 base, and 9 bases lay between the germline ends. This CDR3 region has 15 residues. CDR3 coding DNA: TGTGCCAGCAGCTTAGTCATGGTGCGCACAGATACGCAGTATTTT. This gives the protein CASSLVMVRTDTQYF.

This rearrangement joins TRBV6-5 to TRBJ2-5; 7 positions match TRBD1. The germline V gene encodes CDR1 MNHEY and CDR2 SVGAGI. V shed 6 bases and J 7 bases; nucleotides not matched to a gene: 14. CDR3 length: 15 residues. CDR3 coding DNA: TGTGCCAGCAGATACACAGGGGACCTATTTTGGACCCAGTACTTC. This translates into CASRYTGDLFWTQYF.

The rearrangement joins TRBV10-3 to TRBJ2-2, with D perhaps TRBD1 or TRBD2 (5 bases each). Germline loops: CDR1 ENHRY, CDR2 SYGVKD. CDR3 length: 16 amino acids. Trimming pared 10 bases from V and 5 bases from J, leaving 23 bases between. The DNA for the CDR3 is TGTGCCACCAGAACCGGGACCGAAAAGAGGACCGGGGAGCTGTTTTTT. Translating gives CATRTGTEKRTGELFF.

The chain carries TRBV7-2 and TRBJ2-5, with 9 nucleotides matching TRBD2. Germline CDR1 reads SGHTA; CDR2 reads FQGNSA. The V and J ends lost 4 bases and 5 bases, in that order; junction bases with no gene match: 5. This CDR3 contains 14 residues. The CDR3 nucleotides read TGTGCCAGCAGCTCCAGCGGGGGGAGGGAGACCCAGTACTTC. This gives the protein CASSSSGGRETQYF.

This sequence joins TRBV14 and TRBJ1-1; D unresolved. CDR3 length: 16 amino acids. CDR1 is SGHDN and CDR2 is FVKESK in the germline V gene. Trimming shortened V by 3 bases and J by 1 base, and 15 bases separated the two germline ends. In nucleotides, the CDR3 is TGTGCCAGCAGCCAGACCGGGAGAGGTCCGAACACTGAAGCTTTCTTT. This sequence encodes CASSQTGRGPNTEAFF.

The gene calls are TRBV4-1 and TRBJ1-4; 8 nucleotides match TRBD1. Trimming cost V 2 bases and J 1 base; bases outside gene matches: 15. CDR3 length: 20 amino acids. CDR1 and CDR2 (germline): MGHRA, YSYEKL. In nucleotides, the CDR3 is TGCGCCAGCAGCCAACCCCCCTCACAGGGGGAGGAGGGAACTAATGAAAAACTGTTTTTT. Protein product: CASSQPPSQGEEGTNEKLFF.

This chain joins TRBV18 and TRBJ1-1, with D unresolved. The length of the CDR3 is 12 residues. Deletions cut 4 bases from V and 0 bases from J, with 3 bases between. Germline CDR1 KGHSH, CDR2 LQKENI. The CDR3, as DNA: TGTGCCAGCTCACGCATGAACACTGAAGCTTTCTTT. Its protein is CASSRMNTEAFF. The variable domain in full, completed from reference TRBV18 and TRBJ1-1, reads NAGVMQNPRHLVRRRGQEARLRCSPMKGHSHVYWYRQLPEEGLKFMVYLQKENIIDESGMPKERFSAEFPKEGPSILRIQQVVRGDSAAYFCASSRMNTEAFFGQGTRLTVV.

The chain links TRBV9 to TRBJ2-2; 7 bases agree with TRBD2. Germline-derived CDR1 and CDR2 are SGDLS and YYNGEE. The CDR3 runs to 14 residues. V shed 6 bases, J shed 6 bases, and the junction held 8 bases outside the gene matches. This CDR3 reads CASTYRGESGELFF. The CDR3 DNA reads TGTGCCAGCACCTACCGGGGGGAGTCCGGGGAGCTGTTTTTT.

This rearrangement joins TRBV28 to TRBJ1-2, with 12 nucleotides matching TRBD1. This CDR3 region has 17 residues. The V and J ends lost 5 bases and 1 base, in that order; junction bases with no gene match: 8. Germline V gene lookup returns CDR1 MDHEN and CDR2 SYDVKM. The CDR3 sequence is CASSPPGQGAVNYGYTF. The CDR3 DNA reads TGTGCCAGCAGTCCTCCGGGACAGGGGGCCGTTAACTATGGCTACACCTTC.

This clone was picked up a small number of times. The J gene is TRBJ2-2, the V gene TRBV5-1; no clear D gene. The V and J ends lost 3 bases and 6 bases respectively, with 15 bases between them. Germline CDR1 SGHRS, CDR2 YFSETQ. The CDR3 is made up of 15 amino acids. CDR3 DNA: TGCGCCAGCAGCTCGCAAAGTCCCCCCGCCGGGGAGCTGTTTTTT. It specifies CASSSQSPPAGELFF. The variable domain in full, completed from reference TRBV5-1 and TRBJ2-2, reads KAGVTQTPRYLIKTRGQQVTLSCSPISGHRSVSWYQQTPGQGLQFLFEYFSETQRNKGNFPGRFSGRQFSNSRSEMNVSTLELGDSALYLCASSSQSPPAGELFFGEGSRLTVL.

The V and J genes are TRBV2 and TRBJ2-3; 10 bases are shared with TRBD2. CDR3 length: 16 residues. The V gene end was trimmed by 3 bases and the J gene end by 0 bases; junction bases not matched to a gene: 3. CDR1 and CDR2 from the germline V gene are SNHLY and FYNNEI. Here the CDR3 reads CASSELAGGSTDTQYF. Written as DNA, the CDR3 is TGTGCCAGCAGTGAGTTAGCGGGGGGAAGCACAGATACGCAGTATTTT.

This sequence joins TRBV18 and TRBJ2-3, with TRBD1 matching over 11 bases. CDR3 length: 16 residues. V lost 4 bases to trimming and J lost 0 bases; unmatched junction nucleotides: 3. Germline-derived CDR1 and CDR2 are KGHSH and LQKENI. The CDR3 spells CASSQGQGGSTDTQYF. The CDR3 nucleotides read TGTGCCAGCTCACAGGGACAGGGGGGAAGCACAGATACGCAGTATTTT.

J is TRBJ1-2 and V is TRBV18, with 7 bases matching TRBD1. The ends lost 3 bases at V and 4 bases at J; junction bases unmatched: 11. Per the germline V gene, CDR1 is KGHSH and CDR2 is LQKENI. There are 16 residues in the CDR3. CDR3 amino acids: CASSPPAEGAGYGYTF. The DNA of the CDR3 is TGTGCCAGCTCACCCCCGGCGGAGGGGGCCGGCTATGGCTACACCTTC.

V is TRBV4-2 and J is TRBJ2-3, with D perhaps matching TRBD2 (6 bases). Looked up from germline, CDR1 is LGHNA and CDR2 is YNFKEQ. Between the trimmed V and J ends, which lost 3 bases and 6 bases, there was a span of 19 bases. CDR3 length: 16 amino acids. CDR3 sequence: CASSHARGGGGDTQYF. CDR3 nucleotide sequence: TGTGCCAGCAGCCACGCTCGTGGGGGTGGGGGGGATACGCAGTATTTT.

This chain joins TRBV7-2 and TRBJ1-1, with 7 bases aligning to TRBD1. The V segment lost 5 bases and the J segment 7 bases; nucleotides outside the gene matches: 10. The CDR3 spans 14 residues. Germline values: CDR1 SGHTA, CDR2 FQGNSA. The chain's CDR3 is CASSLLTGVGEAFF. CDR3 sequence (DNA): TGTGCCAGCAGCCTTTTAACAGGGGTGGGTGAAGCTTTCTTT.

The CDR3 region is CASNYGDTEAFF. CDR3 nucleotides: TGTGCCAGCAACTATGGGGACACTGAAGCTTTCTTT. The genes are TRBV28 and TRBJ1-1; unclear D gene. The V end was cut by 7 bases, the J end by 3 bases, with 9 bases between. This CDR3 region has 12 residues. Looked up from germline, CDR1 is MDHEN and CDR2 is SYDVKM.

This clone was counted once. The chain has TRBV12-3 or TRBV12-4 and TRBJ2-7, with 9 bases identical to TRBD1. The CDR3 contains 13 residues. Trimming at V came to 7 bases and at J to 6 bases, leaving 7 bases not matched to a gene. CDR3 coding DNA: TGTGCCAGCAACCTAGGACAGGGGCTCGAGCAGTACTTC. Encoded protein: CASNLGQGLEQYF.

The chain has TRBV29-1 and TRBJ2-2; D is uncertain. The CDR3 consists of 15 residues. In germline, CDR1 is SQVTM, CDR2 ANQGSEA. The ends were cut back, 3 bases at V and 7 bases at J, with 18 bases in the middle. The CDR3 is CSVESRFVKGGELFF. DNA for the CDR3: TGCAGCGTTGAGAGCCGGTTTGTAAAGGGCGGGGAGCTGTTTTTT.